One sample yielded the 15 T cell receptor beta chains listed below, sequenced in a study of beta chain features in type 1 diabetes. Expressed TCRB transcripts got sequenced, as all isolated RNA was reverse transcribed. Assay: immunoSEQ multiplex PCR; the TCRdb copy retains only in-frame clones and omits some. The repertoire holds hundreds of thousands of clones, with around 13% as singletons. Sequencing used naive CD4+ T cells from blood. The receptors derive from a man aged 30-40 years in good health.

V and J are TRBV2 and TRBJ2-2, with 10 nucleotides matching TRBD2. Trimming removed 6 bases from V and 4 bases from J; junction bases left unmatched: 14. This CDR3 has 18 amino acids. The germline V gene encodes CDR1 SNHLY and CDR2 FYNNEI. The CDR3 region is CASRGRTSGQAGTGELFF. The CDR3, as DNA: TGTGCCAGCAGGGGCCGGACTAGCGGCCAGGCGGGCACCGGGGAGCTGTTTTTT.

The chain uses TRBV6-1 and TRBJ2-1; D remains ambiguous. This CDR3 spans 12 amino acids. CDR1 and CDR2 (germline): MNHNS, SASEGT. The germline V and J ends were trimmed by 4 bases and 8 bases, with 9 bases remaining between them. The CDR3 protein is CASSVLVDEQFF. CDR3 sequence (DNA): TGTGCCAGCAGTGTCTTAGTGGATGAGCAGTTCTTC.

This chain connects TRBV5-1 to TRBJ2-7; possibly TRBD1 or TRBD2 for D (5 bases each). V lost 4 bases and J lost 6, with 11 bases in between. Germline loops: CDR1 SGHRS, CDR2 YFSETQ. CDR3 length: 12 amino acids. The CDR3 spells CASSPGTGEQYV. For the CDR3, the DNA is TGCGCCAGCAGCCCCGGGACGGGCGAGCAGTACGTC.

This chain uses TRBV2 with TRBJ2-3; D gene ambiguous. CDR1 and CDR2 from the germline V gene are SNHLY and FYNNEI. This CDR3 is 13 amino acids long. V lost 4 bases and J 0 bases, leaving 5 bases between the germline ends. CDR3 region: CASSVPSTDTQYF. The CDR3 bases are TGTGCCAGCAGTGTCCCTAGCACAGATACGCAGTATTTT.

The chain joins TRBV29-1 to TRBJ2-7, with TRBD2 identical over 7 bases. This CDR3 has 14 residues. J gave up 3 bases and V 7 bases, and 12 bases lay outside the gene matches. Germline values: CDR1 SQVTM, CDR2 ANQGSEA. The CDR3 nucleotides read TGCAGCGCTGTATTGGGGACTACTAGCTACGAGCAGTACTTC. Its protein is CSAVLGTTSYEQYF.

This clone showed up just a few times. This chain connects TRBV7-9 to TRBJ1-5; D perhaps matches TRBD1 (5 bases). Trimming removed 5 bases from V and 7 bases from J, with 18 bases in between. The CDR3 loop spans 15 amino acids. Germline V gene sequence: CDR1 SEHNR, CDR2 FQNEAQ (reference sequence). The CDR3: CASSTGQGGIQPQHF. The CDR3, as DNA: TGTGCCAGCAGCACGGGGCAGGGTGGCATACAGCCCCAGCATTTT.

The chain couples TRBV7-9 to TRBJ2-3; 9 nucleotides match TRBD2. The CDR3 covers 17 residues. Trimming at V came to 4 bases and at J to 5 bases, leaving 13 bases not matched to a gene. CDR1 and CDR2 from the germline V gene are SEHNR and FQNEAQ (reference sequence). CDR3 sequence: CASSSLPGLATGDTQYF. CDR3 in DNA: TGTGCCAGCAGCTCCCTCCCGGGACTAGCAACGGGAGATACGCAGTATTTT.

This clone was seen a handful of times. The V call is TRBV7-9, the J call TRBJ2-1; D is unresolved. Trimming stripped 3 bases from V and 5 bases from J, with 11 bases between. Germline V CDR1 and CDR2: SEHNR, FQNEAQ (reference sequence). This CDR3 contains 14 residues. CDR3 in amino acids: CASSLDGSHNEQFF. In nucleotides, the CDR3 is TGTGCCAGCAGCTTGGACGGTAGTCACAATGAGCAGTTCTTC. The variable domain in full, with the rest retrieved from reference TRBV7-9 and TRBJ2-1, is DTGVSQNPRHKITKRGQNVTFRCDPISEHNRLYWYRQTLGQGPEFLTYFQNEAQLEKSRLLSDRFSAERPKGSFSTLEIQRTEQGDSAMYLCASSLDGSHNEQFFGPGTRLTVL.

This CDR3 reads CASSPRTGAKNIQYF. In nucleotides, the CDR3 is TGTGCCAGCAGCCCCCGGACAGGGGCCAAAAACATTCAGTACTTC. The chain links TRBV9 to TRBJ2-4, with 8 bases identical to TRBD1. The CDR3 has 15 residues. Trimming removed 4 bases from V and 1 base from J; junction bases left unmatched: 4. In germline, CDR1 is SGDLS, CDR2 YYNGEE.

The genes are TRBV15 and TRBJ1-1; D possibly corresponds to TRBD1 (5 bases). The germline CDR1 and CDR2 sequences are LNHNV and YYDKDF (reference sequence). The CDR3 is 15 amino acids. V was shortened by 0 bases and J by 5 bases, with 13 bases between the two germline ends. DNA for the CDR3: TGTGCCACCAGCAGAGAGGGGACTTTTGAAACTGAAGCTTTCTTT. It translates to CATSREGTFETEAFF.

V is TRBV7-9 and J is TRBJ1-5; D gene unclear. The V gene lost 5 bases and the J gene lost 6 bases, with 11 bases spanning the gap. From germline, CDR1 is SEHNR and CDR2 FQNEAQ (reference sequence). The CDR3 runs 13 residues. The DNA of the CDR3 is TGTGCCAGCAGCGCCAGACCTGGTCAGCCCCAGCATTTT. This translates into CASSARPGQPQHF.

This clone has more than one count but fewer than ten. Distinct nucleotide sequences in the sample also encode this CDR3. The chain employs TRBV25-1 and TRBJ1-3, with D uncertain. CDR1 MGHDK and CDR2 SYGVNS come from the germline V gene. V lost 6 bases and J 4 bases, leaving 4 bases between the germline ends. CDR3 length: 11 amino acids. The CDR3 DNA reads as TGTGCCAGCAGCAGGGGAAACACCATATATTTT. As protein: CASSRGNTIYF.

This clone turned up a few times. Here the CDR3 reads CASSSGLAGTNEQFF. DNA of the CDR3: TGTGCCAGCAGCTCCGGACTAGCCGGGACGAATGAGCAGTTCTTC. The genes are TRBV7-2 and TRBJ2-1, with 8 bases lining up with TRBD2. Germline V lookup: CDR1 SGHTA, CDR2 FQGNSA. The CDR3 consists of 15 residues. The V gene end was trimmed by 4 bases and the J gene end by 7 bases; junction bases not matched to a gene: 9.

CDR3 amino acids: CASSLALAPGGETQYF. The CDR3 DNA follows: TGTGCCAGCAGCTTAGCCCTAGCCCCAGGGGGAGAGACCCAGTACTTC. V and J are TRBV11-3 and TRBJ2-5; 7 bases align to TRBD1. From germline, CDR1 is SGHNT and CDR2 YENEEA. Trimming took 1 base from V and 4 from J; bases not matched to a gene: 9. The CDR3 is 16 residues long.

The rearrangement joins TRBV7-9 to TRBJ2-2; perhaps TRBD2 as D (5 bases). CDR3 length: 17 amino acids. Germline V gives CDR1 SEHNR, CDR2 FQNEAQ (reference sequence). V was shortened by 0 bases and J by 1 base, with 12 bases between the two germline ends. CDR3 sequence reads: CASSLAFGVLNTGELFF. In DNA, the CDR3 is TGTGCCAGCAGCTTAGCGTTCGGGGTCCTGAACACCGGGGAGCTGTTTTTT.